The 14 T cell receptor beta chains in this list originate from one sample, sequenced in a study. MiXCR was run by TCRdb on the 5' RACE reads, yielding one entry per CDR3 protein. This table has about 47,000 distinct CDR3 sequences, more than 25% appearing once. Sample: naive CD4+ T cells sorted from blood. Subset in this sample: naive CD4+ T cells, CD4+CD45RA+CD25-. Source of these receptors: a female donor with breast cancer.

Details on this clonotype: A read error may account for a junction end that differs from germline. The V and J genes are TRBV15 and TRBJ2-1; D uncertain. This CDR3 region has 16 residues. Germline lookup yields CDR1 LNHNV and CDR2 YYDKDF (reference sequence). CDR3 DNA sequence: TGTGCCACCGGCAGAGTCCTAGGGTTAGGGCTCAATGAGCAGTTCTTC. It yields the protein CATGRVLGLGLNEQFF.

Remarks on this clonotype: A read error may produce the germline difference seen at one junction end. The genes are TRBV12-3 or TRBV12-4 and TRBJ2-1; D might be TRBD1 or TRBD2, each matching 5 bases. The CDR3 extends over 16 amino acids. CDR3 nucleotide sequence: TGTGCCAGCAGCCCCCGAGAGCGGTGGGGGTCCAATGAGCAGTCCTTC. Amino acid sequence: CASSPRERWGSNEQSF.

V usage is TRBV5-5 and J usage is TRBJ1-5, with 10 nucleotides matching TRBD1. V shed 2 bases and J 7 bases; nucleotides not matched to a gene: 3. CDR1 is SGHKS and CDR2 is YYEKEE in the germline V gene (reference sequence). The CDR3 runs to 14 residues. The CDR3 is CASSFRDRGQPQHF. CDR3 in DNA: TGTGCCAGCAGCTTCCGGGACAGGGGACAGCCCCAGCATTTT. The complete variable domain, with remaining parts taken from reference TRBV5-5 and TRBJ1-5, reads DAGVTQSPTHLIKTRGQQVTLRCSPISGHKSVSWYQQVLGQGPQFIFQYYEKEERGRGNFPDRFSARQFPNYSSELNVNALLLGDSALYLCASSFRDRGQPQHFGDGTRLSIL.

The gene calls are TRBV20-1 and TRBJ2-1; D tentatively fits TRBD1 or TRBD2 (5 bases each). This CDR3 is built from 14 residues. Germline assignment: CDR1 DFQATT and CDR2 SNEGSKA (reference sequence). The V gene lost 1 base and the J gene lost 8 bases, with 15 bases spanning the gap. Here the CDR3 reads CSARALGRVDEQFF. DNA of the CDR3: TGCAGTGCTAGAGCCCTGGGGCGGGTCGATGAGCAGTTCTTC.

This clonotype occurred many times. As DNA, the CDR3 is TGCAGCGTTGTAGGGGGGCGGGGAGAGACCCAGTACTTC. Its translation: CSVVGGRGETQYF. The V gene is TRBV29-1, the J gene TRBJ2-5; either TRBD1 or TRBD2 may supply D (6 bases each). Per the germline V gene, CDR1 is SQVTM and CDR2 is ANQGSEA. V was cut by 4 bases and J by 4 bases, with 13 bases left in between. The CDR3 sequence is 13 residues long.

V and J are TRBV5-5 and TRBJ2-1; no firm D call. The V end lost 0 bases, the J end lost 4 bases, and 11 bases lay between the germline ends. CDR1 and CDR2 from the germline V gene are SGHKS and YYEKEE (reference sequence). This CDR3 has 15 residues. This chain's CDR3 is CASSLGTDRYNEQFF. In DNA, the CDR3 is TGTGCCAGCAGCTTGGGGACCGACCGGTACAATGAGCAGTTCTTC.

The V and J genes are TRBV30 and TRBJ1-4; no definite D call. Trimming left V 0 bases short and J 10 bases short, with 15 bases between. Germline CDR1 is GTSNPN and CDR2 is SVGIG (reference sequence). The CDR3 consists of 14 residues. CDR3 amino acids: CAWSVSASFGKLFF. The CDR3, as DNA: TGTGCCTGGAGTGTTTCAGCCTCGTTTGGAAAACTGTTTTTT.

The V call is TRBV4-2, the J call TRBJ2-7; 10 nucleotides match TRBD2. With 0 bases clipped from V and 3 bases from J, the junction kept 5 bases outside the gene matches. CDR1 LGHNA and CDR2 YNFKEQ come from the germline V gene. This CDR3 region has 16 residues. The CDR3 is CASSQDGSGGHYEQYF. The DNA for the CDR3 is TGTGCCAGCAGCCAAGATGGTAGCGGGGGGCACTACGAGCAGTACTTC.

This clonotype was detected only a few times. A junction boundary mismatches the germline segment, possibly from a read error. The rearrangement uses TRBV11-2 and TRBJ1-1; weak D call: TRBD1 (6 bases). Germline values: CDR1 SGHAT, CDR2 FQNNGV. CDR3 length: 13 amino acids. The CDR3 DNA reads as TGTGCCAGCAGCCCAGGGGCCTACACTGAAGCCTTCTTT. This codes for CASSPGAYTEAFF.

This clonotype came up a few times. V gene TRBV7-3 combines with J gene TRBJ2-5; unclear D gene. V shed 2 bases and J shed 4 bases, with 5 bases lying between them. CDR3 length equals 12 residues. The germline V gene encodes CDR1 SGHTA and CDR2 FQGTGA. CDR3 in amino acids: CASSLLGETQYF. For the CDR3, the DNA is TGTGCCAGCAGCTTACTGGGAGAGACCCAGTACTTC.

This chain joins TRBV15 and TRBJ1-4; D call uncertain. This CDR3 comprises 16 residues. The germline gives CDR1 LNHNV, CDR2 YYDKDF (reference sequence). The V end was cut by 3 bases, the J end by 6 bases, with 17 bases between. The CDR3 nucleotides read TGTGCCACCAGCAGGACCCGTTGGGGTGGCGATGAAAAACTGTTTTTT. Translated, it gives CATSRTRWGGDEKLFF.

The chain links TRBV7-9 to TRBJ2-6; D may be TRBD1 (6 bases). Germline CDR1 reads SEHNR; CDR2 reads FQNEAQ (reference sequence). V lost 3 bases and J lost 1, with 16 bases in between. This CDR3 is 18 amino acids long. CDR3 in amino acids: CASSFWGHAESGANVLTF. DNA of the CDR3: TGTGCCAGCAGCTTCTGGGGACACGCCGAATCTGGGGCCAACGTCCTGACTTTC.

The rearrangement joins TRBV20-1 to TRBJ2-3; D remains ambiguous. From germline, CDR1 is DFQATT and CDR2 SNEGSKA (reference sequence). V gave up 0 bases and J gave up 0 bases, with 13 bases separating them. The CDR3 has 16 amino acids. The CDR3 loop is CSARDLGTSSTDTQYF. The CDR3 DNA reads TGCAGTGCTAGAGATCTGGGTACCTCTAGCACAGATACGCAGTATTTT.

This sequence joins TRBV25-1 and TRBJ1-6; unclear D gene. Germline CDR1 is MGHDK and CDR2 is SYGVNS. Trimming took 2 bases from V and 0 from J, leaving 8 bases between them. The CDR3 consists of 16 residues. CDR3 sequence: CASSELGSSYNSPLHF. DNA of the CDR3: TGTGCCAGCAGTGAACTGGGGAGCTCCTATAATTCACCCCTCCACTTT.